This T cell receptor (beta chain) was found in a study of cytomegalovirus exposure and HLA in healthy donors. The study's findings and limits: Fewer N-insertions than the roughly 670-donor mean were reportedly shown by an Asian-associated ancestry cluster in a later analysis. In a later analysis, HLA-associated beta chains showed higher expansion and lower generation probabilities than comparable chains. A later analysis associated approximately 17,000 TCR beta sequences with HLA alleles at a 0.05 false discovery rate.

Trimming took off 4 bases at V and 6 bases at J, with 13 bases between the two ends. This CDR3 spans 14 amino acids. Germline lookup yields CDR1 WSHSY and CDR2 SAAADI. Note on this clone: Its antigen is unidentified.

PCR was performed using 60 Vbeta and 13 Jbeta primers. The table came from immunoSEQ multiplex PCR; TCRdb's copy has only in-frame clones and leaves some out. Of about 160,000 clones in the sample, 77% were seen once. The origin of this receptor is a man aged 30-40 years in good health and CMV-seropositive. V usage is TRBV10-2 and J usage is TRBJ2-1; D possibly corresponds to TRBD2 (5 bases). Sequencing was carried out using PBMCs. The CDR3: CASSGTPSSNEQFF. The CDR3 DNA is TGCGCCAGCAGTGGCACCCCTAGCAGCAATGAGCAGTTCTTC.